This entry describes one T cell receptor beta chain. This clone came up once. There is no known antigen for this receptor. Base qualities were left out, and no much larger clone turns up one base away. The V end gives up 5 bases and the J end 3 bases, leaving 6 bases in the junction not matched to a gene. The germline V gene (reference sequence) gives CDR1 as LNHDA and CDR2 as SQIVND. The CDR3 has 16 amino acids, counting the end cysteine and phenylalanine. The CDR3 DNA has 48 bases and is translated from base 1. The sample is drawn from a study of graft-versus-host responses after intestinal transplantation (dated by TCRdb to the early 2020s). Notes on the research overall: Recipients received multivisceral, liver-intestinal, or isolated intestinal transplants. Every recipient was given anti-thymocyte globulin induction, then maintenance tacrolimus and steroids for approximately 3 years. After intestinal transplantation, graft-versus-host and host-versus-graft alloreactive T cell clones were followed in the graft, circulation and bone marrow using bulk TCR-beta CDR3 sequencing. Alloreactive clones were identified by sequencing pre-transplant mixed lymphocyte reaction products and comparing these products with unstimulated pre-transplant donor and recipient T cells. Of the 20 to 30 intestinal transplant recipients enrolled in the cohort, one of whom was a retransplant, 3 patients without pretransplant specimens were excluded. Donor T cell macrochimerism was defined as a peak of at least 4% donor T cells among recipient peripheral blood mononuclear cells. Rather than going through the commercial service, samples from three later patients were sequenced in-house on an Illumina MiSeq and processed with MiXCR. General conclusions and limits of the study: Early after transplant, peak levels of circulating GvH clones were associated with declines in HvG clones. In the allografts of patients with donor T cell macrochimerism, GvH to HvG T cell clonal ratios were high. GvH clones were detected in recipient bone marrow, and some appeared earlier in ileal mucosa or blood, consistent with an intestinal mucosal origin. The conclusions were limited by the relatively low number and heterogeneity of the intestinal transplant patients.

Sample time point, as interpreted from the label and publication: cells obtained before transplantation from donor or recipient. CD3+CD4+ and CD3+CD8+ populations were FACS-sorted from unstimulated pre-transplant donor and recipient cells taken from spleen or lymph nodes. Libraries were built with the immunoSEQ multiplex PCR assay. In most patients, genomic DNA was isolated using the Qiagen DNeasy Blood and Tissue Kit and sent frozen to Adaptive Biotechnologies for TCR sequencing. For most patients, high-throughput TCR-beta CDR3 sequencing of genomic DNA was performed by Adaptive Biotechnologies. As for the original processing: TCR sequencing data were retrieved from Adaptive's ImmunoSEQ software for about 17 patients, whereas a few other patients were processed with MiXCR and VDJtools. To correct CD4 versus CD8 sorting errors, any sequence found in both subsets at a frequency ratio below 5:1 was removed. CDR3 nucleotide sequences shared by donor and recipient were removed because the origin of these sequences could not be assigned. To be classed as alloreactive, a clone needed at least 2-fold expansion over unstimulated cells and a minimum CFSE-low frequency of 0.002% (template counts) or 0.001% (read counts). Mappable clones were those detected in sequenced pre-transplant spleen, lymph node, or MLR CFSE-low populations of the donor or recipient. Cumulative frequency of alloreactive clones was calculated as a percentage of all sequences weighted by copy number. TCRdb took over this immuneACCESS table, retaining in-frame rearrangements with V and J assigned. Such tables are incomplete; in checked studies, under half of the missing clones stem from an unresolved V gene, and the remainder is unexplained. V and J calls and clone size are those listed in that table; D and trimming were worked out from the DNA. Here the sample has 85,000 to 90,000 clones; around 90% occur a single time. The top ten clones comprise roughly 0.31% of the sample.

This receptor was taken from a human donor who received an intestinal transplant. The sequenced sample was unstimulated CD4+ T cells sorted from spleen or lymph node cells, obtained before intestinal transplant. The sequence is built from TRBV19 and TRBJ2-2; the junction holds 10 bases that match TRBD2. CDR3 region: CASSRLAGADTGELFF. The DNA sequence is TGTGCCAGTAGTCGTCTAGCGGGGGCCGACACCGGGGAGCTGTTTTTT.